These T cell receptor beta chains were read from a single sample in a study of blood T cell repertoires in COVID-19. Profiling relied on immunoSEQ multiplex PCR, and the TCRdb table lists in-frame clones only, not all of them. Of about 100,000 clones in the sample, approximately 92% were seen once. The sequencing input was peripheral blood. The receptor set was obtained from a man between 18 and 35 years old with acute or convalescent COVID-19. CDR3s include the opening cysteine and the closing phenylalanine or tryptophan.

j_gene	v_gene	CDR3aa
TRBJ2-5	TRBV6-1	CASSEVDTETQYF
TRBJ2-5	TRBV14	CASSQGARLLQGAETQYF
TRBJ1-1	TRBV19	CARGGSGVADTEAFF
TRBJ1-5	TRBV19	CASRDKVGQPQHF
TRBJ2-2	TRBV3-1/TRBV3-2	CASSPGRGGELFF
TRBJ1-5	TRBV9	CASSGGHQPQHF
TRBJ2-7	TRBV20-1	CSARDRVEQYF
TRBJ2-2	TRBV10-1	CASRRGGGGELFF
TRBJ1-5	TRBV3-1/TRBV3-2	CASSRGIILGQPQHF
TRBJ2-1	TRBV24-1	CATGGTDSYNEQFF
TRBJ1-2	TRBV28	CASSSRGGYTF
TRBJ2-3	TRBV5-1	CASSSYSGSTDTQYF
TRBJ1-1	TRBV7-8	CASSLGFGGEGAFF
TRBJ2-3	TRBV5-1	CASRRDRLPLGTDTQYF
TRBJ2-5	TRBV27	CASSSLGQGIQETQYF
TRBJ2-7	TRBV19	CASSIRSSGPPGEQYF
TRBJ1-5	TRBV27	CASSLGALDNQPQHF
TRBJ2-3	TRBV27	CASSLSTGSTDTQYF
TRBJ2-7	TRBV19	CASSSQGDSSYEQYF
TRBJ1-5	TRBV10-3	CAISEGDRGLSQPQHF
TRBJ2-5	TRBV29-1	CSVGRSGGLQETQYF
TRBJ2-3	TRBV18	CASSPRAGNSGTDTQYF
TRBJ2-4	TRBV24-1	CATSDTGTGLAKNIQYF
TRBJ2-3	TRBV5-1	CASRRTSGTDTQYF
TRBJ1-1	TRBV5-6	CASSFAADEAFF
TRBJ2-7	TRBV6-5	CASSYSGSYEQYF
TRBJ1-2	TRBV7-9	CASSLDRASLTTTYGYTF
TRBJ2-7	TRBV18	CASGPGQAIYEQYF
TRBJ1-5	TRBV19	CASSGGQPQHF
TRBJ2-3	TRBV29-1	CSVGWGLADTQYF
TRBJ2-2	TRBV19	CASSIIQGTGELFF
TRBJ1-4	TRBV13	CASSRQSEFLSTNEKLFF
TRBJ2-1	TRBV7-6	CASSLTSGTGDNEQFF
TRBJ1-2	TRBV4-1	CASSQDRAANYGYTF
TRBJ1-1	TRBV2	CASTTGGGTEAFF
TRBJ2-1	TRBV25-1	CASSDVARGRSYNEQFF
TRBJ1-5	TRBV4-1	CASSQDGYNSRGSQPQHF
TRBJ2-3	TRBV27	CASSPFGMSTDTQYF
TRBJ2-2	TRBV9	CASSDPGQGVGGTGELFF
TRBJ2-3	TRBV14	CASSLGLVTDTQYF
TRBJ2-7	TRBV7-9	CASSLAQSNRAGYEQYF
TRBJ1-4	TRBV30	CAGDTTRGEKLFF
TRBJ2-7	TRBV7-9	CASIRTTSGSSYEQYF
TRBJ2-7	TRBV7-8	CASSLGRGSGMVRGAYEQYF
TRBJ1-1	TRBV5-1	CASRYSGQLNTEAFF
TRBJ1-2	TRBV6-5	CASGDSDYYGYTF